The text below deals with one T cell receptor beta chain. The antigen remains undetermined. Distinct nucleotide sequences in the sample also encode this CDR3. This sample is drawn from a study of shared clonotypes between healthy human individuals. Overall study findings and caveats: In the sorted subsets, rarefaction showed sequencing was incomplete despite large depth.

Libraries were prepared by immunoSEQ multiplex PCR; TCRdb keeps only in-frame clonotypes and omits some of them. Of fewer than 3 million clones in the sample, roughly 92% are singletons; the top ten hold 0.3% to 0.4%. Germline V CDR1 and CDR2: MNHEY, SMNVEV (reference sequence). V lost 3 bases and J lost 3, with 9 bases in between. The CDR3 sequence is 13 residues long. V is TRBV27 and J is TRBJ2-7; a possible D gene is TRBD1 (6 bases). Sequenced: naive CD4+ T cells from PBMCs. Subset described: CD45RA+ positively selected. The sequence was collected from a man aged 18 to 30 in good health. Some clones in this sample may be carry-over from other donors' samples. The chain's CDR3 is CASSFDRNYEQYF. CDR3 DNA sequence: TGTGCCAGCAGTTTTGACAGGAACTACGAGCAGTACTTC.